This TCR beta chain was obtained from a study of beta chain features in type 1 diabetes. Sorting of CD4+ naive, central memory, regulatory and stem cell-like memory cells was performed via CD45RO/CCR7/CD25/CD127/CD95/CD27. General observations from the study: Type 1 diabetes patients had TCRB CDR3s that were shorter (moderately but significantly so) in all four CD4+ subsets.

With respect to this clone: Its target is unknown.

Sequencing targeted expressed TCRB transcripts, as all isolated RNA had been reverse transcribed. Approximately 3.5 million reads per sample on average were obtained from naive, central memory and regulatory T cell samples. Assay: immunoSEQ multiplex PCR; the TCRdb copy retains only in-frame clones and omits some. The sample includes 300,000 or so clones, approximately 15% of them seen just once. The CDR3 sequence is 11 residues long. The V gene's germline CDR1 is SGDLS and CDR2 YYNGEE. Trimming stripped 3 bases from V and 4 bases from J, with 3 bases between. The chain recombines TRBV9 with TRBJ2-3; D is unclear. This TCR derives from a woman aged 18-29 years with type 1 diabetes. What was sequenced was naive CD4+ T cells from blood. The CDR3 here is CASSASDTQYF. CDR3 DNA sequence: TGTGCCAGCAGCGCTTCAGATACGCAGTATTTT.